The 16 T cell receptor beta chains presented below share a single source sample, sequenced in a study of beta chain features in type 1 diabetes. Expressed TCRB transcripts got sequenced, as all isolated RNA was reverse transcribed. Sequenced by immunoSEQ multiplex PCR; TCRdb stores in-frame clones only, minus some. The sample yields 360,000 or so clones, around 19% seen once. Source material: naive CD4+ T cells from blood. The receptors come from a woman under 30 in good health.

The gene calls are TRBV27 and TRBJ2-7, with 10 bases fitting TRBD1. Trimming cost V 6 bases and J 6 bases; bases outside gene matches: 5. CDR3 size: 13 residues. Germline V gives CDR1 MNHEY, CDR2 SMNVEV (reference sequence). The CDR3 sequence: CASSRDRGSEQYF. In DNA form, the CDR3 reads TGTGCCAGCAGCCGGGACAGGGGTTCCGAGCAGTACTTC.

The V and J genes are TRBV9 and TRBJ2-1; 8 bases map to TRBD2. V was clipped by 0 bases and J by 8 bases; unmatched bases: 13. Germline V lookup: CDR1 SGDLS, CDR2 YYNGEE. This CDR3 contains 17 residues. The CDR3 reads CASSVAGRGLDRHEQFF. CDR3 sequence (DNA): TGTGCCAGCAGCGTAGCGGGGAGGGGACTAGATCGCCATGAGCAGTTCTTC.

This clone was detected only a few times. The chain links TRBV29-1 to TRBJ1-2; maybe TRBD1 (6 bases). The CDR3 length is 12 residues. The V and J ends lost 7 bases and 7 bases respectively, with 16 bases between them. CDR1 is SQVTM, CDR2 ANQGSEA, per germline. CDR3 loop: CSAQGTWGGYTF. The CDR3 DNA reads TGCAGCGCCCAGGGGACCTGGGGTGGCTACACCTTC. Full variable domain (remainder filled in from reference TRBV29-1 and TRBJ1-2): SAVISQKPSRDICQRGTSLTIQCQVDSQVTMMFWYRQQPGQSLTLIATANQGSEATYESGFVIDKFPISRPNLTFSTLTVSNMSPEDSSIYLCSAQGTWGGYTFGSGTRLTVV.

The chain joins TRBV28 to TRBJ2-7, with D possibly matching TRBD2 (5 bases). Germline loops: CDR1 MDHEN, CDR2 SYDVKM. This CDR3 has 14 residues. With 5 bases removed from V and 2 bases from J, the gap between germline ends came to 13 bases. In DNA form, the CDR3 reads TGTGCCAGCAGTCCGCCCCGCGGGCCCTACGAGCAGTACTTC. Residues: CASSPPRGPYEQYF. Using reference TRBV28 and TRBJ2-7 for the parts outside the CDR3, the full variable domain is DVKVTQSSRYLVKRTGEKVFLECVQDMDHENMFWYRQDPGLGLRLIYFSYDVKMKEKGDIPEGYSVSREKKERFSLILESASTNQTSMYLCASSPPRGPYEQYFGPGTRLTVT.

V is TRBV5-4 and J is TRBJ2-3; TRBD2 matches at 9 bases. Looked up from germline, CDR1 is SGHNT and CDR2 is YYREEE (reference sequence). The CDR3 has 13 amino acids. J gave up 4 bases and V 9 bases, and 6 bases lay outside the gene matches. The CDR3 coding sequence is TGTGCCACTGGGATAGCGGGGGCAGATACGCAGTATTTT. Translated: CATGIAGADTQYF.

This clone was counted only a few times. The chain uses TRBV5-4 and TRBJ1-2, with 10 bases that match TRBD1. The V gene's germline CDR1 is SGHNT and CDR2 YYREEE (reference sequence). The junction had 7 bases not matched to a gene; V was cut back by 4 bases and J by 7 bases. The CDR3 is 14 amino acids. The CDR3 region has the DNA TGTGCCAGCAGCCGCTGGAGGGACAGGGGTGGCTACACCTTC. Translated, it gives CASSRWRDRGGYTF.

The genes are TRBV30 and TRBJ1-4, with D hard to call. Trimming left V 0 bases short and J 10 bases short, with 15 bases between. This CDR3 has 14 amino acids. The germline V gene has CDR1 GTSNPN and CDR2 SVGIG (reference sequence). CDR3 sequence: CAWSVPGVNRKLFF. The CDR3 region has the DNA TGTGCCTGGAGTGTACCTGGAGTTAATCGAAAACTGTTTTTT.

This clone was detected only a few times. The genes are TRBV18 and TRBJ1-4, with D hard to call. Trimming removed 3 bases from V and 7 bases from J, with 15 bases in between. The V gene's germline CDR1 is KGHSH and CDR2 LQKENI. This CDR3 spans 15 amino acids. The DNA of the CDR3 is TGTGCCAGCTCACCCAGACGGGCCGCGGGTGAAAAACTGTTTTTT. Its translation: CASSPRRAAGEKLFF.

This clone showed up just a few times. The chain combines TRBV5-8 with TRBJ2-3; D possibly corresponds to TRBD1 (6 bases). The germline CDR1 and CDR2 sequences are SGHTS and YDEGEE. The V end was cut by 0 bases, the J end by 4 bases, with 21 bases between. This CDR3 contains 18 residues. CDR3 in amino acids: CASSLDGQTSFPADTQYF. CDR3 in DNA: TGTGCCAGCAGCTTGGACGGACAGACTTCCTTCCCCGCAGATACGCAGTATTTT. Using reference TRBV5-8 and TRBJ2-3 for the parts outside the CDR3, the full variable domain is EAGVTQSPTHLIKTRGQQATLRCSPISGHTSVYWYQQALGLGLQFLLWYDEGEERNRGNFPPRFSGRQFPNYSSELNVNALELEDSALYLCASSLDGQTSFPADTQYFGPGTRLTVL.

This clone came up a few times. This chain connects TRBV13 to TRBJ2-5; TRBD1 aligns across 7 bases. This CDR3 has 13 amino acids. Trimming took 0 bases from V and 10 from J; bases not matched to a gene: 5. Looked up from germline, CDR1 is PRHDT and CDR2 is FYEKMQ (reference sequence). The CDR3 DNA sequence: TGTGCCAGCAGCTTAGGCCGGCCAGGGGGCCAGTACTTC. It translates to CASSLGRPGGQYF. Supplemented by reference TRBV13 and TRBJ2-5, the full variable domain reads AAGVIQSPRHLIKEKRETATLKCYPIPRHDTVYWYQQGPGQDPQFLISFYEKMQSDKGSIPDRFSAQQFSDYHSELNMSSLELGDSALYFCASSLGRPGGQYFGPGTRLLVL.

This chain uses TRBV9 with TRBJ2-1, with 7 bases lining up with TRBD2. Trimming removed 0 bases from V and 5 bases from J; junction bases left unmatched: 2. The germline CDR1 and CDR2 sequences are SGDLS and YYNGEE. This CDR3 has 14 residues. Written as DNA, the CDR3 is TGTGCCAGCAGCGTAGGGGGGGGAAACAATGAGCAGTTCTTC. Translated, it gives CASSVGGGNNEQFF.

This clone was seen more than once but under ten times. CDR3 bases: TGTGCCAGCTCACCACAGGAGTTTCCCATGAACACTGAAGCTTTCTTT. It specifies CASSPQEFPMNTEAFF. J is TRBJ1-1 and V is TRBV18; D is undetermined. CDR1 is KGHSH, CDR2 LQKENI, per germline. V lost 1 base, J lost 0 bases, and 12 bases lay in between. CDR3 length: 16 residues.

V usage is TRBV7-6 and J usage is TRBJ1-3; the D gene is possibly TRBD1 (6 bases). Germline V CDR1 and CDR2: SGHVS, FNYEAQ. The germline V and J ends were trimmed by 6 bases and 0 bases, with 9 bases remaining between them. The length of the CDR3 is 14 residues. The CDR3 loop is CASSRGASGNTIYF. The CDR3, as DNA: TGTGCCAGCAGTCGGGGGGCCTCTGGAAACACCATATATTTT.

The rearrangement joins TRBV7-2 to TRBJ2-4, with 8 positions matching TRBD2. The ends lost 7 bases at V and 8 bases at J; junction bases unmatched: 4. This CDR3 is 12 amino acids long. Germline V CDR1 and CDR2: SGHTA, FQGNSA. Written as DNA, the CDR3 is TGTGCCAGCACCCCCGGGGGGGACATTCAGTACTTC. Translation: CASTPGGDIQYF.

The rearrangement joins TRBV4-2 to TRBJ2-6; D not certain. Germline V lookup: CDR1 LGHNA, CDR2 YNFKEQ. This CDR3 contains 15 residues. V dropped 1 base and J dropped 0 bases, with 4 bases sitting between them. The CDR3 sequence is CASSQVLSGANVLTF. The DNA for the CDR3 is TGTGCCAGCAGCCAAGTCCTCTCTGGGGCCAACGTCCTGACTTTC.

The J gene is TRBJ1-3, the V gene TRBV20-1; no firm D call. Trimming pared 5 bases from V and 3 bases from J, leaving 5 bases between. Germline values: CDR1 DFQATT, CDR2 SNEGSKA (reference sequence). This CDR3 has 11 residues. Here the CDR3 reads CSAQFGNTIYF. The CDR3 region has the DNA TGCAGTGCTCAGTTTGGAAACACCATATATTTT.